Each of the 31 T cell receptor beta chains below was sequenced from the same sample in a study of OX40 agonist ivuxolimab in advanced cancers. The protocol was immunoSEQ multiplex PCR, while the TCRdb copy is restricted to in-frame clones and leaves out a portion. The sample includes 68,000 or so clones, approximately 89% of them seen just once. This specimen was CD4+ or CD8+ T cells sorted from blood, taken in a trial of the OX40 agonist ivuxolimab. These receptor sequences come from an adult with an advanced solid tumor such as melanoma, head and neck, liver or kidney cancer.

V and J are TRBV6-5 and TRBJ1-4, with 9 positions matching TRBD1. Germline V gene sequence: CDR1 MNHEY, CDR2 SVGAGI. V dropped 5 bases and J dropped 8; count of bases not matched to a gene: 6. The CDR3 consists of 14 residues. Here the CDR3 reads CASSQRTGVEKLFF. CDR3 bases: TGTGCCAGCAGTCAAAGGACAGGGGTCGAAAAACTGTTTTTT.

The chain carries TRBV4-2 and TRBJ2-7; D perhaps matches TRBD1 (6 bases). CDR3 length: 15 amino acids. CDR1 LGHNA and CDR2 YNFKEQ come from the germline V gene. The germline V and J ends were trimmed by 1 base and 0 bases, with 10 bases remaining between them. CDR3 protein: CASSQGQDSSYEQYF. CDR3 nucleotide sequence: TGTGCCAGCAGCCAAGGTCAGGACAGCTCCTACGAGCAGTACTTC.

V is TRBV4-1 and J is TRBJ2-3; TRBD1 or TRBD2 may be the D gene (6 bases each). The germline V and J ends were trimmed by 4 bases and 3 bases, with 20 bases remaining between them. The germline V gene has CDR1 MGHRA and CDR2 YSYEKL. This CDR3 contains 17 residues. The CDR3: CASSRTPPGALTDTQYF. CDR3 DNA sequence: TGCGCCAGCAGCCGAACCCCACCGGGGGCGCTGACAGATACGCAGTATTTT.

The CDR3 sequence is CASSQENFRYEQYF. The CDR3 nucleotides are TGCGCCAGCAGCCAAGAAAACTTCCGATACGAGCAGTACTTC. The chain uses TRBV4-1 and TRBJ2-7; D gene unclear. The CDR3 loop spans 14 amino acids. Germline V gene data show CDR1 as MGHRA and CDR2 as YSYEKL. V lost 0 bases and J 4 bases, leaving 10 bases between the germline ends.

J is TRBJ2-3 and V is TRBV6-6, with D uncertain. Trimming shortened V by 4 bases and J by 2 bases, and 4 bases separated the two germline ends. This CDR3 has 12 amino acids. Germline V CDR1 and CDR2: MNHNY, SVGAGI (reference sequence). The chain's CDR3 is CASSSSTDTQYF. The CDR3 nucleotides are TGTGCCAGCAGTTCCTCCACAGATACGCAGTATTTT.

The chain links TRBV19 to TRBJ1-5, with a weak D call TRBD1 (5 bases). V lost 4 bases, J lost 3 bases, and 16 bases lay in between. The CDR3 is 16 amino acids. Germline lookup yields CDR1 LNHDA and CDR2 SQIVND (reference sequence). The DNA of the CDR3 is TGTGCCAGTAGTACATCGTCTGTCAGGGACAATCAGCCCCAGCATTTT. This encodes CASSTSSVRDNQPQHF.

The chain is built from TRBV18 and TRBJ2-5; D not resolved. This CDR3 comprises 12 residues. The V end was cut by 2 bases, the J end by 4 bases, with 5 bases between. Germline V gene lookup returns CDR1 KGHSH and CDR2 LQKENI. Here the CDR3 DNA reads TGTGCCAGCTCACCAGCCGCAGAGACCCAGTACTTC. Translated, it gives CASSPAAETQYF.

The chain employs TRBV18 and TRBJ1-1, with a weak D call TRBD1 (5 bases). The germline V gene encodes CDR1 KGHSH and CDR2 LQKENI. The length of the CDR3 is 13 residues. Trimming cost V 3 bases and J 5 bases, with 10 bases left between them. In nucleotides, the CDR3 is TGTGCCAGCTCACCCATGGAGGGGACTGAAGCTTTCTTT. Translation gives CASSPMEGTEAFF.

This clone turned up a few times. The chain employs TRBV2 and TRBJ2-2; D call uncertain. V lost 5 bases and J 1 base, leaving 5 bases between the germline ends. CDR3 length: 13 residues. Germline V lookup: CDR1 SNHLY, CDR2 FYNNEI. CDR3 bases: TGTGCCAGCAGTCCAGAGAACACCGGGGAGCTGTTTTTT. It translates to CASSPENTGELFF.

This chain connects TRBV9 to TRBJ1-2, with a tentative D call TRBD1 (6 bases). The CDR3 is 12 amino acids. Trimming cost V 4 bases and J 7 bases, with 11 bases left between them. Germline CDR1 is SGDLS and CDR2 is YYNGEE. The CDR3 is CASSRTVSGYTF. The CDR3 DNA reads TGTGCCAGCAGCAGGACAGTCTCTGGCTACACCTTC.

Regarding this clone: The sample contains more than one DNA sequence encoding this CDR3. This chain uses TRBV29-1 with TRBJ2-5, with 8 bases fitting TRBD2. Unmatched junction bases numbered 9, after V lost 7 bases and J lost 5 bases. The CDR3 loop spans 13 amino acids. CDR1 and CDR2 from the germline V gene are SQVTM and ANQGSEA. CDR3 nucleotides: TGCAGCGGGGGGCGGGGGGCTGGTGAGACCCAGTACTTC. It is translated as CSGGRGAGETQYF. The variable domain in full, completed from reference TRBV29-1 and TRBJ2-5, reads SAVISQKPSRDICQRGTSLTIQCQVDSQVTMMFWYRQQPGQSLTLIATANQGSEATYESGFVIDKFPISRPNLTFSTLTVSNMSPEDSSIYLCSGGRGAGETQYFGPGTRLLVL.

Only one count was recorded for this clone. The chain is built from TRBV30 and TRBJ1-3; D perhaps matches TRBD1 (5 bases). The CDR3 spans 15 residues. Germline V lookup: CDR1 GTSNPN, CDR2 SVGIG (reference sequence). V lost 0 bases, J lost 4 bases, and 13 bases lay in between. The CDR3 DNA follows: TGTGCCTGGAGTGTAAAGGGGTGGGCAGGAAACACCATATATTTT. Amino acid sequence: CAWSVKGWAGNTIYF. Combining the CDR3 with reference TRBV30 and TRBJ1-3 gives the whole variable domain SQTIHQWPATLVQPVGSPLSLECTVEGTSNPNLYWYRQAAGRGLQLLFYSVGIGQISSEVPQNLSASRPQDRQFILSSKKLLLSDSGFYLCAWSVKGWAGNTIYFGEGSWLTVV.

CDR3 bases: TGTGCCAGCATTAACATGGCGAATCAGCCCCAGCATTTT. It specifies CASINMANQPQHF. This sequence joins TRBV6-1 and TRBJ1-5; D unresolved. CDR3 length equals 13 residues. The V gene's germline CDR1 is MNHNS and CDR2 SASEGT. V was clipped by 7 bases and J by 4 bases, with 11 bases between them.

The chain links TRBV13 to TRBJ2-7, with 10 bases identical to TRBD1. CDR1 is PRHDT, CDR2 FYEKMQ, per germline (reference sequence). The CDR3 is made up of 16 amino acids. With 8 bases clipped from V and 6 bases from J, the junction kept 16 bases outside the gene matches. The CDR3 loop reads CASGQGGVRGASEQYF. The CDR3 DNA follows: TGTGCCAGCGGACAGGGGGGGGTCCGGGGAGCTAGCGAGCAGTACTTC.

This chain joins TRBV9 and TRBJ2-7; D might be TRBD1 or TRBD2, each matching 6 bases. The CDR3 has 15 residues. V lost 0 bases to trimming and J lost 4 bases, with 14 bases between them. Germline V CDR1 and CDR2: SGDLS, YYNGEE. The CDR3 reads CASSVGGGPRYEQYF. The CDR3 nucleotides read TGTGCCAGCAGCGTAGGTGGGGGGCCCCGGTACGAGCAGTACTTC.

The chain uses TRBV27 and TRBJ2-1; D uncertain. Trimming cost V 1 base and J 3 bases, with 10 bases left between them. The CDR3 is 15 residues long. Per germline, CDR1 MNHEY and CDR2 SMNVEV (reference sequence). CDR3 in amino acids: CASSLFDKGYNEQFF. The DNA for the CDR3 is TGTGCCAGCAGTTTATTTGACAAAGGCTACAATGAGCAGTTCTTC.

V usage is TRBV7-9 and J usage is TRBJ2-5; D is possibly TRBD1 (5 bases). The J call could be wrong; TRBJ2-7 is a better fit for the DNA end. The CDR3 covers 11 residues. Germline V gene lookup returns CDR1 SEHNR and CDR2 FQNEAQ (reference sequence). For the CDR3, the DNA is TGTGCCAGCAGCGCTCAGGGCGAGCAGTACTTC. Amino acids: CASSAQGEQYF.

The CDR3 region has the DNA TGTGCCAGCAGCTTAGGAGGCGGGGGGGCAGGAGTTAACACTGAAGCTTTCTTT. This encodes CASSLGGGGAGVNTEAFF. V usage is TRBV7-2 and J usage is TRBJ1-1, with D possibly being TRBD1 (6 bases). CDR1 and CDR2 from the germline V gene are SGHTA and FQGNSA. With 1 base removed from V and 2 bases from J, the gap between germline ends came to 20 bases. The CDR3 totals 18 residues.

The table lists this clone with a few counts. The chain has TRBV30 and TRBJ1-5; D is unresolved. Trimming removed 0 bases at V and 4 bases at J, with 4 bases between. Germline lookup yields CDR1 GTSNPN and CDR2 SVGIG (reference sequence). The CDR3 length is 12 residues. CDR3 sequence (DNA): TGTGCCTGGAGTGTACCTAATCAGCCCCAGCATTTT. Translating gives CAWSVPNQPQHF. Full variable domain (missing parts from reference TRBV30 and TRBJ1-5): SQTIHQWPATLVQPVGSPLSLECTVEGTSNPNLYWYRQAAGRGLQLLFYSVGIGQISSEVPQNLSASRPQDRQFILSSKKLLLSDSGFYLCAWSVPNQPQHFGDGTRLSIL.

This clone was detected only once. The genes are TRBV21-1 and TRBJ1-2; the DNA was not compared with TRBD1, the D call given in the table. TRBV21-1 is given as a pseudogene. The CDR3 is 16 residues long. In DNA, the CDR3 is TGTGCCAGCAGCAACGCCTACAGGGGGCGGTGTTATGGCTACACCTTC. Translating it yields CASSNAYRGRCYGYTF.

The rearrangement links TRBV7-2 to TRBJ2-5; D perhaps matches TRBD2 (6 bases). Trimming removed 5 bases from V and 2 bases from J, with 12 bases in between. This CDR3 comprises 14 residues. Germline values: CDR1 SGHTA, CDR2 FQGNSA. This CDR3 reads CASSPGLRQETQYF. The CDR3 DNA reads as TGTGCCAGCAGCCCGGGACTCCGTCAAGAGACCCAGTACTTC.

The chain recombines TRBV5-1 with TRBJ2-5; D may match TRBD1 or TRBD2 (5 bases each). V was clipped by 2 bases and J by 5 bases, with 13 bases between them. Germline CDR1 SGHRS, CDR2 YFSETQ. The CDR3 is 14 residues long. CDR3 DNA: TGCGCCAGCAGCTTAGAGGGACGTACGGAGACCCAGTACTTC. It yields the protein CASSLEGRTETQYF.

This chain joins TRBV5-4 and TRBJ2-1; TRBD2 is a possible D gene (6 bases). CDR3 length: 12 residues. Looked up from germline, CDR1 is SGHNT and CDR2 is YYREEE (reference sequence). V lost 4 bases and J 9 bases, leaving 11 bases between the germline ends. CDR3 loop: CASSPGTPEQFF. The CDR3 DNA sequence: TGTGCCAGCAGCCCCGGGACTCCTGAGCAGTTCTTC. Together with reference TRBV5-4 and TRBJ2-1, the CDR3 gives the full variable domain: ETGVTQSPTHLIKTRGQQVTLRCSSQSGHNTVSWYQQALGQGPQFIFQYYREEENGRGNFPPRFSGLQFPNYSSELNVNALELDDSALYLCASSPGTPEQFFGPGTRLTVL.

This chain joins TRBV5-1 and TRBJ2-5; 10 bases are shared with TRBD1. This CDR3 contains 15 residues. V shed 0 bases and J 3 bases; nucleotides not matched to a gene: 2. Germline V gene sequence: CDR1 SGHRS, CDR2 YFSETQ. In nucleotides, the CDR3 is TGCGCCAGCAGCTTGGTTGGGACAGGGGAAGAGACCCAGTACTTC. Translated, it gives CASSLVGTGEETQYF.

The chain recombines TRBV30 with TRBJ2-1, with unresolved D. Looked up from germline, CDR1 is GTSNPN and CDR2 is SVGIG (reference sequence). The CDR3 spans 10 residues. Trimming cost V 3 bases and J 10 bases, with 7 bases left between them. The CDR3 spells CAWRGKEQFF. Written as DNA, the CDR3 is TGTGCCTGGAGGGGGAAAGAGCAGTTCTTC.

The rearrangement joins TRBV6-6 to TRBJ1-3; D unclear. Looked up from germline, CDR1 is MNHNY and CDR2 is SVGAGI (reference sequence). CDR3 length: 14 residues. V lost 3 bases, J lost 0 bases, and 6 bases lay in between. CDR3 sequence (DNA): TGTGCCAGCAGTTATGGTGACTCTGGAAACACCATATATTTT. It translates to CASSYGDSGNTIYF.

The chain carries TRBV11-3 and TRBJ2-3; a weak D match, TRBD1 (7 bases). Germline V gene lookup returns CDR1 SGHNT and CDR2 YENEEA. The CDR3 consists of 16 residues. V lost 0 bases, J lost 5 bases, and 15 bases lay in between. The DNA for the CDR3 is TGTGCCAGCAGCTTAGATCTGAGGGGGCGGGAAGATACGCAGTATTTT. Protein sequence: CASSLDLRGREDTQYF.

The chain has TRBV6-5 and TRBJ1-5; D gene unclear. The ends were cut back, 6 bases at V and 2 bases at J, with 11 bases in the middle. Germline values: CDR1 MNHEY, CDR2 SVGAGI. The CDR3 sequence is 14 residues long. The CDR3 here is CASSLGGGNQPQHF. The CDR3 DNA is TGTGCCAGCAGCTTGGGCGGGGGCAATCAGCCCCAGCATTTT.

The chain carries TRBV30 and TRBJ1-4; possibly TRBD1 for D (5 bases). CDR1 and CDR2 from the germline V gene are GTSNPN and SVGIG (reference sequence). The CDR3 sequence is 15 residues long. V lost 5 bases and J lost 2, with 15 bases in between. The CDR3 loop reads CAWRDPRRTNEKLFF. CDR3 bases: TGTGCCTGGCGGGACCCAAGGAGGACTAATGAAAAACTGTTTTTT.

The chain links TRBV7-9 to TRBJ1-5, with D maybe TRBD1 (6 bases). The CDR3 has 14 amino acids. Trimming took off 6 bases at V and 5 bases at J, with 14 bases between the two ends. CDR1 is SEHNR, CDR2 FQNEAQ, per germline (reference sequence). CDR3 sequence reads: CASSNSQGDQPQHF. The CDR3 coding sequence is TGTGCCAGCAGTAACTCACAGGGAGATCAGCCCCAGCATTTT.

The chain joins TRBV30 to TRBJ1-2; D is unclear. CDR3 length: 13 amino acids. Germline V gene data show CDR1 as GTSNPN and CDR2 as SVGIG (reference sequence). The V end lost 0 bases, the J end lost 4 bases, and 9 bases lay between the germline ends. In DNA, the CDR3 is TGTGCCTGGAGTGTAAACCCAAGCTATGGCTACACCTTC. Translated: CAWSVNPSYGYTF.